This T cell receptor (beta chain) appears in the sequencing data of a study of blood T cell repertoires in COVID-19. Study-level information: Sample material is recorded as cDNA or gDNA derived from T cells, B-cell-depleted T cells, or PBMCs.

Germline V CDR1 and CDR2: SGHDT, YYEEEE. The germline V and J ends were trimmed by 3 bases and 4 bases, with 13 bases remaining between them. The CDR3 runs 15 residues. In the original processing: Nucleated cell number was recorded as an estimate derived from reference gene primer amplification. Here immunoSEQ multiplex PCR was the method, and the copy in TCRdb shows in-frame clones only, minus some. That table furnishes V, J and clone size, whereas the DNA furnished D and trimming. The sample yields tens of thousands of clones, around 86% seen once. This sequence joins TRBV5-6 and TRBJ2-2; D is perhaps TRBD1 (6 bases). Sequencing was done on a sample of peripheral blood. This receptor was obtained from a human donor in a cohort sampled during active COVID-19. CDR3: CASSSPGVRTGELFF. In DNA, the CDR3 is TGTGCCAGCAGCTCCCCAGGGGTCCGCACCGGGGAGCTGTTTTTT. The entire variable domain, with the rest obtained from reference TRBV5-6 and TRBJ2-2, is as follows: DAGVTQSPTHLIKTRGQQVTLRCSPKSGHDTVSWYQQALGQGPQFIFQYYEEEERQRGNFPDRFSGHQFPNYSSELNVNALLLGDSALYLCASSSPGVRTGELFFGEGSRLTVL.